The source of this T cell receptor beta chain is a study of blood T cell repertoires in COVID-19. Seattle patients were enrolled while actively infected and followed longitudinally. With 2 bases removed from V and 6 bases from J, the gap between germline ends came to 12 bases. This CDR3 region has 15 residues. The germline V gene has CDR1 KGHDR and CDR2 SFDVKD. Using immunoSEQ multiplex PCR, the repertoire was profiled, and TCRdb retains in-frame clones only, with some absent. The sample consists of more than 150,000 clones, around 86% of them appearing once. The sequence came from a man aged 55-75 years with COVID-19, enrolled during active disease. The J gene is TRBJ2-2, the V gene TRBV24-1; D possibly corresponds to TRBD1 (5 bases). What was sequenced was peripheral blood. CDR3: CATSDSRRAAGELFF. The CDR3 DNA follows: TGTGCCACCAGTGATTCCCGCAGGGCGGCCGGGGAGCTGTTTTTT.